The 28 T cell receptor beta chains below all came from one sample that was sequenced in a study of blood T cell repertoires in COVID-19. Produced via immunoSEQ multiplex PCR; TCRdb's table is partial and in-frame only. The top ten clones hold approximately 7.8% of a sample with hundreds of thousands of clones, about 87% of them seen once. Specimen: peripheral blood. Receptor source: a woman in her forties or fifties who had recovered from COVID-19.

The chain is built from TRBV5-1 and TRBJ1-4; 7 bases are a match to TRBD1. Losses at the gene ends were 4 bases for V and 4 bases for J; bases not matched to a gene: 7. The CDR3 totals 15 residues. In germline, CDR1 is SGHRS, CDR2 YFSETQ. The CDR3: CASSGRDSLNEKLFF. CDR3 sequence (DNA): TGCGCCAGCAGCGGACGGGACAGCCTTAATGAAAAACTGTTTTTT. Filled out from reference TRBV5-1 and TRBJ1-4, the complete variable domain reads KAGVTQTPRYLIKTRGQQVTLSCSPISGHRSVSWYQQTPGQGLQFLFEYFSETQRNKGNFPGRFSGRQFSNSRSEMNVSTLELGDSALYLCASSGRDSLNEKLFFGSGTQLSVL.

The rearrangement links TRBV7-9 to TRBJ2-3; D unclear. The germline V gene has CDR1 SEHNR and CDR2 FQNEAQ (reference sequence). The CDR3 has 14 amino acids. Trimming stripped 2 bases from V and 5 bases from J, with 11 bases between. CDR3 sequence: CASSLYSMGDTQYF. DNA of the CDR3: TGTGCCAGCAGCTTATACAGTATGGGAGATACGCAGTATTTT.

The gene calls are TRBV6-2 or TRBV6-3 and TRBJ2-2; 8 bases agree with TRBD1. V lost 4 bases and J lost 12; bases outside the gene matches: 4. CDR3 length: 12 residues. The germline V gene encodes CDR1 MNHEY and CDR2 SVGEGT. CDR3 amino acids: CASSWDRWKLFF. DNA for the CDR3: TGTGCCAGCAGTTGGGACAGGTGGAAGCTGTTTTTT.

The V call is TRBV4-3, the J call TRBJ2-7, with D perhaps TRBD2 (6 bases). CDR1 and CDR2 (germline): LGHNA, YSLEER. CDR3 length: 19 residues. Trimming pared 0 bases from V and 2 bases from J, leaving 23 bases between. In DNA form, the CDR3 reads TGCGCCAGCAGCCAAGATGTTACGGGTTGGGGGACTTCGACCTACGAGCAGTACTTC. This gives the protein CASSQDVTGWGTSTYEQYF.

The chain couples TRBV27 to TRBJ2-7; 11 nucleotides agree with TRBD1. Germline V gives CDR1 MNHEY, CDR2 SMNVEV (reference sequence). The CDR3 runs to 16 residues. Unmatched junction bases numbered 11, after V lost 2 bases and J lost 8 bases. Here the CDR3 reads CASSLVGGTGGQKQYF. CDR3 nucleotides: TGTGCCAGCAGTTTAGTTGGGGGGACAGGGGGTCAGAAGCAGTACTTC.

The rearrangement uses TRBV11-3 and TRBJ2-3; D is ambiguous. Trimming shortened V by 2 bases and J by 6 bases, and 15 bases separated the two germline ends. This CDR3 contains 15 residues. The V gene's germline CDR1 is SGHNT and CDR2 YENEEA. The CDR3 DNA reads TGTGCCAGCAGCTTATCCCTGGCCTCTCCCGATACGCAGTATTTT. Translating gives CASSLSLASPDTQYF.

The chain couples TRBV7-6 to TRBJ2-3; TRBD2 matches 13 bases. CDR1 and CDR2 (germline): SGHVS, FNYEAQ. This CDR3 is 19 amino acids long. J lost 9 bases, V lost 2 bases, and 17 bases had no gene match. CDR3 DNA sequence: TGTGCCAGCAGCTTAACCCCCTCCGGGACTAGCGGGGCCCGGGGGACGCAGTATTTT. Its translation: CASSLTPSGTSGARGTQYF.

This chain links TRBV19 with TRBJ2-7; TRBD1 aligns across 9 bases. Germline assignment: CDR1 LNHDA and CDR2 SQIVND (reference sequence). The CDR3 extends over 15 amino acids. The V and J ends lost 9 bases and 0 bases, in that order; junction bases with no gene match: 9. DNA for the CDR3: TGTGCCAGACGCACGCCGGGACAGGGCTCCTACGAGCAGTACTTC. Translation: CARRTPGQGSYEQYF.

Details on this clone: The junction and the germline gene differ at one end; a read error may be behind it. The V and J genes are TRBV6-1 and TRBJ2-1, with 7 bases fitting TRBD1. Germline V gene lookup returns CDR1 MNHNS and CDR2 SASEGT. This CDR3 is 14 amino acids long. The CDR3 loop reads CASREGTVRNEQFF. The CDR3 coding sequence is TGTGCCAGCAGGGAAGGGACAGTGAGGAATGAGCAGTTCTTC.

The V and J genes are TRBV10-3 and TRBJ1-1, with 8 bases identical to TRBD1. Germline CDR1 reads ENHRY; CDR2 reads SYGVKD. CDR3 size: 15 residues. With V trimmed by 0 bases and J by 4 bases, 4 bases remained unmatched. The CDR3 protein is CAISESGDRGTEAFF. The CDR3 DNA sequence: TGTGCCATCAGTGAGTCGGGCGACAGGGGCACTGAAGCTTTCTTT.

V and J are TRBV6-7 and TRBJ1-5, with D possibly TRBD1 on 5 matching bases. TRBV6-7 counts as an open reading frame of uncertain function. V gave up 1 base and J gave up 5 bases, with 9 bases separating them. This CDR3 is 14 amino acids long. The CDR3 nucleotides read TGTGCCAGCAGTTACTTCAGGGAGGATCAGCCCCAGCATTTT. Its protein product is CASSYFREDQPQHF.

The chain recombines TRBV14 with TRBJ2-1, with 7 nucleotides matching TRBD1. The CDR3 runs to 16 residues. Trimming cost V 1 base and J 10 bases; bases outside gene matches: 13. CDR1 SGHDN and CDR2 FVKESK come from the germline V gene. CDR3 sequence (DNA): TGTGCCAGCAGCCAAGCGGTGACAGGGATAGGCGGGGAGCAGTTCTTC. It specifies CASSQAVTGIGGEQFF.

The chain employs TRBV12-3 or TRBV12-4 and TRBJ2-1; D is uncertain. The V gene lost 4 bases and the J gene lost 9 bases, with 7 bases spanning the gap. CDR3 length: 11 residues. The chain's CDR3 is CASSSRFEQFF. The CDR3 nucleotides read TGTGCCAGCAGTTCCAGGTTTGAGCAGTTCTTC.

The chain carries TRBV5-4 and TRBJ2-3; 11 bases line up with TRBD2. V was clipped by 0 bases and J by 6 bases; unmatched bases: 3. Germline assignment: CDR1 SGHNT and CDR2 YYREEE (reference sequence). The CDR3 contains 15 residues. This CDR3 reads CASSLASGGYDTQYF. In DNA, the CDR3 is TGTGCCAGCAGCTTGGCTAGCGGGGGGTACGATACGCAGTATTTT.

The rearrangement links TRBV4-3 to TRBJ2-2; 7 bases line up with TRBD2. V was pared by 0 bases and J by 7 bases, with 8 bases of the junction left unmatched. CDR1 and CDR2 from the germline V gene are LGHNA and YSLEER. This CDR3 region has 16 residues. The CDR3 reads CASSQDSGGVGGELFF. In DNA form, the CDR3 reads TGCGCCAGCAGCCAAGATAGTGGGGGGGTTGGCGGGGAGCTGTTTTTT.

The V call is TRBV7-9, the J call TRBJ2-2, with D possibly TRBD2 on 6 matching bases. Germline CDR1 reads SEHNR; CDR2 reads FQNEAQ (reference sequence). Deletions cut 11 bases from V and 1 base from J, with 11 bases between. The CDR3 runs 13 residues. CDR3 sequence (DNA): TGTGCCGGGAGGACTGGGAACACCGGGGAGCTGTTTTTT. This gives the protein CAGRTGNTGELFF.

The gene calls are TRBV5-5 and TRBJ1-5; tentative D call: TRBD1 (5 bases). V lost 3 bases to trimming and J lost 0 bases, with 10 bases between them. CDR1 is SGHKS, CDR2 YYEKEE, per germline (reference sequence). CDR3 length: 15 amino acids. CDR3 nucleotides: TGTGCCAGCAGCTCAGCCGGACATAGCAATCAGCCCCAGCATTTT. This encodes CASSSAGHSNQPQHF.

This clone has only a few counts. The rearrangement joins TRBV4-3 to TRBJ2-1, with D possibly TRBD2 on 5 matching bases. The germline V and J ends were trimmed by 0 bases and 9 bases, with 15 bases remaining between them. The CDR3 is 15 amino acids. CDR1 and CDR2 (germline): LGHNA, YSLEER. The CDR3 sequence is CASSQEGVVPSEQFF. In DNA form, the CDR3 reads TGCGCCAGCAGCCAAGAGGGAGTAGTGCCCTCTGAGCAGTTCTTC.

The chain is built from TRBV7-2 and TRBJ1-2, with D unresolved. The CDR3 is 12 residues long. Germline V lookup: CDR1 SGHTA, CDR2 FQGNSA. V lost 5 bases and J lost 4, with 8 bases in between. The chain's CDR3 is CASSPGSYGYTF. CDR3 nucleotide sequence: TGTGCCAGCAGCCCCGGTAGCTATGGCTACACCTTC.

The chain recombines TRBV13 with TRBJ1-2; 8 bases align to TRBD1. This CDR3 is 14 amino acids long. Trimming took 11 bases from V and 5 from J; bases not matched to a gene: 13. Germline V lookup: CDR1 PRHDT, CDR2 FYEKMQ (reference sequence). The CDR3 DNA reads as TGTGCCCAGAGGTCGACAGGGGTGAGGTATGGCTACACCTTC. Translating it yields CAQRSTGVRYGYTF.

This rearrangement joins TRBV12-3 or TRBV12-4 to TRBJ1-4; D is possibly TRBD1 (6 bases). V was clipped by 7 bases and J by 3 bases, with 9 bases between them. There are 13 residues in the CDR3. The CDR3 is CASKYRANEKLFF. CDR3 bases: TGTGCCAGCAAGTACAGGGCTAATGAAAAACTGTTTTTT.

This clone was recorded only once. This chain links TRBV5-1 with TRBJ2-7, with D perhaps TRBD1 (6 bases). The CDR3 spans 15 residues. V lost 3 bases and J 0 bases, leaving 13 bases between the germline ends. Germline values: CDR1 SGHRS, CDR2 YFSETQ. CDR3 DNA sequence: TGCGCCAGCAGCTGGAGGACAGACAGCTCCTACGAGCAGTACTTC. Translated, it gives CASSWRTDSSYEQYF.

This clone was observed a few times. The J gene is TRBJ2-2, the V gene TRBV29-1; no clear D. The CDR3 covers 11 residues. Trimming cost V 4 bases and J 7 bases, with 7 bases left between them. CDR1 and CDR2 from the germline V gene are SQVTM and ANQGSEA. DNA for the CDR3: TGCAGCGTTGTCCAGAACGGGGAGCTGTTTTTT. Translation gives CSVVQNGELFF.

The rearrangement links TRBV5-1 to TRBJ2-1; 8 nucleotides match TRBD2. The V segment lost 1 base and the J segment 6 bases; nucleotides outside the gene matches: 6. Germline CDR1 SGHRS, CDR2 YFSETQ. CDR3 length: 15 amino acids. In DNA, the CDR3 is TGCGCCAGCAGCTTGACCGTCGGGACTAGCAATGAGCAGTTCTTC. It is translated as CASSLTVGTSNEQFF.

A single count supports this clone. V gene TRBV11-2 combines with J gene TRBJ2-5; TRBD2 matches 7 bases. CDR1 and CDR2 (germline): SGHAT, FQNNGV. CDR3 size: 15 residues. V dropped 7 bases and J dropped 7; count of bases not matched to a gene: 15. The chain's CDR3 is CASTSRWEGSGTQYF. DNA of the CDR3: TGTGCCAGCACCTCTCGGTGGGAGGGATCGGGGACCCAGTACTTC.

V gene TRBV5-4 combines with J gene TRBJ2-5; tentative D call: TRBD1 (6 bases). Trimming took off 0 bases at V and 2 bases at J, with 11 bases between the two ends. The CDR3 loop spans 15 amino acids. Germline V gene sequence: CDR1 SGHNT, CDR2 YYREEE (reference sequence). The CDR3 is CASSLAMGAQETQYF. The CDR3 DNA follows: TGTGCCAGCAGCTTGGCCATGGGGGCACAAGAGACCCAGTACTTC.

The rearrangement joins TRBV3-1 (or the pseudogene TRBV3-2) to TRBJ1-1; D unresolved. The V end was cut by 2 bases, the J end by 1 base, with 8 bases between. Germline CDR1 is LGHDT and CDR2 is YNNKEL (reference sequence). The CDR3 spans 14 residues. The CDR3 DNA reads TGTGCCAGCAGCCAACGACGGGAGAACACTGAAGCTTTCTTT. Amino acids: CASSQRRENTEAFF.

This chain links TRBV30 with TRBJ2-3, with TRBD1 matching over 7 bases. CDR1 is GTSNPN and CDR2 is SVGIG in the germline V gene (reference sequence). The CDR3 length is 15 residues. V trimming: 2 bases; J trimming: 4 bases; junction bases outside the gene matches: 9. This chain's CDR3 is CAWSWDSLRSDTQYF. CDR3 nucleotide sequence: TGTGCCTGGAGTTGGGACAGCTTACGGTCAGATACGCAGTATTTT. The entire variable domain, with the rest obtained from reference TRBV30 and TRBJ2-3, is as follows: SQTIHQWPATLVQPVGSPLSLECTVEGTSNPNLYWYRQAAGRGLQLLFYSVGIGQISSEVPQNLSASRPQDRQFILSSKKLLLSDSGFYLCAWSWDSLRSDTQYFGPGTRLTVL.